This T cell receptor beta chain was retrieved from a study of post-analysis software for immune sequencing data. General observations from the study: In patients, TRBV5-6, TRBV5-1 and TRBV20-1 belonged to 4 or 5 TRBV segments found more frequently than in controls. Those samples that were prepared in the same batch co-clustered strongly by F measure.

Unique molecular identifiers were carried by the TCR beta cDNA libraries. MiXCR, applied by TCRdb to the PCR reads, yields one record per CDR3 protein. The table shows roughly 730,000 distinct CDR3 sequences, with 25% to 30% occurring only once. The germline V gene encodes CDR1 ENHRY and CDR2 SYGVKD. V was shortened by 3 bases and J by 7 bases, with 12 bases between the two germline ends. The CDR3 length is 14 residues. This clonotype was counted between two and nine times. No antigen is known for it. The source is a girl between 5 and 17 years old with multiple sclerosis. The chain combines TRBV10-3 with TRBJ1-4; no firm D call. The sample consisted of blood. The DNA for the CDR3 is TGTGCCATCAGTGACCGTGGGCGGAGTGAAAAACTGTTTTTT. Residues: CAISDRGRSEKLFF.